This entry lists 6 T cell receptor beta chains sequenced from one sample in a study of blood T cells in healthy people across ages. Then a second PCR, running about 6 to 12 cycles, was carried out with a sample-barcoded 5' primer and a J-beta primer mix. TCRdb independently ran MiXCR on the 5' RACE reads; one entry per CDR3 protein. The sample records about 1.4 million distinct CDR3 sequences, 59% being singletons. The sample was blood. The receptors derive from a man aged 18 to 30 in good health.

This clonotype turned up a few times. The chain carries TRBV10-1 and TRBJ2-5; perhaps TRBD2 as D (6 bases). This CDR3 spans 14 amino acids. In germline, CDR1 is WNHNN, CDR2 SYGVQD (reference sequence). The V gene lost 0 bases and the J gene lost 2 bases, with 7 bases spanning the gap. The CDR3 DNA follows: TGCGCCAGCAGTGAGTCCGGGGGACAAGAGACCCAGTACTTC. This codes for CASSESGGQETQYF.

This rearrangement joins TRBV5-1 to TRBJ1-2; a possible D gene is TRBD1 (6 bases). CDR1 is SGHRS, CDR2 YFSETQ, per germline. Trimming left V 0 bases short and J 7 bases short, with 13 bases between. The CDR3 has 14 amino acids. CDR3 amino acids: CASSLAAGAGGYTF. The CDR3 DNA sequence: TGCGCCAGCAGCTTGGCCGCAGGGGCAGGTGGCTACACCTTC.

This chain links TRBV3-1 with TRBJ2-1, with 14 bases lining up with TRBD2. The CDR3 is 17 residues long. CDR1 is LGHDT and CDR2 is YNNKEL in the germline V gene (reference sequence). With V trimmed by 4 bases and J by 0 bases, 2 bases remained unmatched. The CDR3 DNA reads as TGTGCCAGCAGCCGGACTAGCGGGGGGACCTCCTACAATGAGCAGTTCTTC. It translates to CASSRTSGGTSYNEQFF.

In this sample, this clonotype turned up a few times. The genes are TRBV20-1 and TRBJ2-5, with D unclear. Germline V gene lookup returns CDR1 DFQATT and CDR2 SNEGSKA (reference sequence). The V and J ends lost 3 bases and 5 bases respectively, with 16 bases between them. This CDR3 is built from 14 residues. The CDR3 region has the DNA TGCAGTGCTAGTTCAGAGGACCAAACGGAGACCCAGTACTTC. Translated: CSASSEDQTETQYF.

This clonotype has only a few counts. The rearrangement links TRBV20-1 to TRBJ1-2; weak D call: TRBD1 (6 bases). V was cut by 6 bases and J by 2 bases, with 16 bases left in between. CDR3 length: 14 amino acids. CDR1 and CDR2 from the germline V gene are DFQATT and SNEGSKA (reference sequence). The CDR3 loop is CSAEDRFANYGYTF. CDR3 DNA: TGCAGTGCCGAAGACAGGTTTGCCAACTATGGCTACACCTTC.

The chain carries TRBV27 and TRBJ2-3; D not certain. V shed 5 bases and J shed 2 bases, with 8 bases lying between them. The length of the CDR3 is 13 residues. CDR1 and CDR2 from the germline V gene are MNHEY and SMNVEV (reference sequence). The CDR3 DNA follows: TGTGCCAGCAGTCAGTGGGTCACAGATACGCAGTATTTT. Its translation: CASSQWVTDTQYF.